The next 27 T cell receptor beta chains were all read from a single sample in a study of immune evolution from preneoplasia to lung adenocarcinoma. The table came from immunoSEQ multiplex PCR; TCRdb's copy has only in-frame clones and leaves some out. This table holds about 4,900 clones, roughly 80% found once. Sequencing was done on a sample of FFPE adjacent normal lung tissue. The receptors shown here come from a donor at least 70 years old with lung adenocarcinoma.

The chain is built from TRBV15 and TRBJ1-1; a possible D gene is TRBD1 (6 bases). The CDR3 consists of 15 residues. Trimming stripped 0 bases from V and 10 bases from J, with 18 bases between. CDR1 and CDR2 from the germline V gene are LNHNV and YYDKDF (reference sequence). CDR3 bases: TGTGCCACCAGCAGAGACCCCCAACGGAGGGGGGCAGCTTTCTTT. It translates to CATSRDPQRRGAAFF.

This chain joins TRBV6-4 and TRBJ2-2; D is ambiguous. Germline CDR1 MRHNA, CDR2 SNTAGT. This CDR3 has 14 amino acids. V was trimmed by 3 bases and J by 0 bases, leaving 5 bases between them. CDR3 residues: CASSEATNTGELFF. As DNA, the CDR3 is TGTGCCAGCAGTGAGGCCACGAACACCGGGGAGCTGTTTTTT.

Here the CDR3 reads CASSLGGASSQETQYF. The CDR3 DNA reads TGCGCCAGCAGCTTGGGGGGGGCGTCCTCCCAAGAGACCCAGTACTTC. The chain links TRBV5-1 to TRBJ2-5, with D perhaps TRBD1 or TRBD2 (6 bases each). The germline CDR1 and CDR2 sequences are SGHRS and YFSETQ. The CDR3 contains 16 residues. V lost 0 bases, J lost 1 base, and 13 bases lay in between.

The J gene is TRBJ1-2, the V gene TRBV5-1; D is uncertain. With 2 bases removed from V and 3 bases from J, the gap between germline ends came to 11 bases. Germline CDR1 SGHRS, CDR2 YFSETQ. The CDR3 has 14 residues. CDR3 in DNA: TGCGCCAGCAGCTTATCAACTTTCGACTATGGCTACACCTTC. This gives the protein CASSLSTFDYGYTF.

V is TRBV6-6 and J is TRBJ2-7, with a possible D match to TRBD2 (5 bases). Germline V gene sequence: CDR1 MNHNY, CDR2 SVGAGI (reference sequence). This CDR3 region has 15 residues. Trimming left V 4 bases short and J 0 bases short, with 13 bases between. The CDR3 coding sequence is TGTGCCAGCAGTTTCCGACCCCGGGACTCCTACGAGCAGTACTTC. Translation gives CASSFRPRDSYEQYF.

Written as DNA, the CDR3 is TGTGCCAGCAGTCCCTTGGATGAAAAACTGTTTTTT. Translated, it gives CASSPLDEKLFF. The chain uses TRBV2 and TRBJ1-4; no reliable D call. CDR1 and CDR2 from the germline V gene are SNHLY and FYNNEI. The CDR3 totals 12 residues. V dropped 5 bases and J dropped 6 bases, with 7 bases sitting between them.

CDR3 amino acids: CASSWKRAGTAAQETQYF. The CDR3 region has the DNA TGTGCCAGCAGCTGGAAAAGGGCCGGGACAGCAGCCCAAGAGACCCAGTACTTC. This chain joins TRBV11-2 and TRBJ2-5, with 7 bases identical to TRBD1. The germline V gene encodes CDR1 SGHAT and CDR2 FQNNGV. This CDR3 has 18 amino acids. The trim removed 4 bases at V and 1 base at J, leaving 15 bases unmatched. The full variable domain, with the rest looked up from reference TRBV11-2 and TRBJ2-5, is EAGVAQSPRYKIIEKRQSVAFWCNPISGHATLYWYQQILGQGPKLLIQFQNNGVVDDSQLPKDRFSAERLKGVDSTLKIQPAKLEDSAVYLCASSWKRAGTAAQETQYFGPGTRLLVL.

The rearrangement joins TRBV30 to TRBJ2-2; a weak D match, TRBD1 (5 bases). The length of the CDR3 is 14 residues. V lost 2 bases, J lost 4 bases, and 11 bases lay in between. Germline V gene data show CDR1 as GTSNPN and CDR2 as SVGIG (reference sequence). The CDR3 loop is CAWSSGHFTGELFF. The DNA of the CDR3 is TGTGCCTGGAGTTCAGGACATTTCACCGGGGAGCTGTTTTTT.

J is TRBJ1-1 and V is TRBV2, with D uncertain. Trimming took off 1 base at V and 9 bases at J, with 6 bases between the two ends. This CDR3 contains 11 residues. Germline CDR1 is SNHLY and CDR2 is FYNNEI. The CDR3: CASSEVTKAFF. CDR3 nucleotide sequence: TGTGCCAGCAGTGAAGTCACAAAAGCTTTCTTT.

This clone has more than one count but fewer than ten. The chain is built from TRBV7-9 and TRBJ1-4; TRBD1 matches at 9 bases. CDR1 and CDR2 (germline): SEHNR, FQNEAQ (reference sequence). J lost 13 bases, V lost 10 bases, and 13 bases had no gene match. The CDR3 sequence is 13 residues long. This chain's CDR3 is CAIKDRGGIGLFF. CDR3 bases: TGTGCCATCAAGGACAGGGGAGGAATCGGACTGTTTTTT. Full variable domain (missing parts from reference TRBV7-9 and TRBJ1-4): DTGVSQNPRHKITKRGQNVTFRCDPISEHNRLYWYRQTLGQGPEFLTYFQNEAQLEKSRLLSDRFSAERPKGSFSTLEIQRTEQGDSAMYLCAIKDRGGIGLFFGSGTQLSVL.

This chain joins TRBV18 and TRBJ1-4; D not resolved. Per the germline V gene, CDR1 is KGHSH and CDR2 is LQKENI. The CDR3 contains 13 residues. The V end lost 4 bases, the J end lost 8 bases, and 11 bases lay between the germline ends. The CDR3 spells CASSQLLGEKLFF. The DNA of the CDR3 is TGTGCCAGCTCACAGCTGCTGGGAGAAAAACTGTTTTTT.

This chain links TRBV30 with TRBJ1-2; TRBD1 matches at 10 bases. Germline CDR1 is GTSNPN and CDR2 is SVGIG (reference sequence). This CDR3 region has 13 residues. J lost 5 bases, V lost 4 bases, and 4 bases had no gene match. The CDR3 spells CAWTRDRGYGYTF. As DNA, the CDR3 is TGTGCCTGGACAAGGGACAGGGGATATGGCTACACCTTC.

The CDR3 nucleotides read TGTGCCAGCAGCTTTTCTCTAGCCGGAAACACCATATATTTT. Protein product: CASSFSLAGNTIYF. V gene TRBV7-9 combines with J gene TRBJ1-3; no firm D call. The CDR3 has 14 amino acids. Germline V CDR1 and CDR2: SEHNR, FQNEAQ (reference sequence). The ends were cut back, 3 bases at V and 4 bases at J, with 10 bases in the middle.

V usage is TRBV6-1 and J usage is TRBJ2-5, with 8 bases identical to TRBD2. Trimming cost V 2 bases and J 4 bases; bases outside gene matches: 9. The CDR3 consists of 16 residues. The germline CDR1 and CDR2 sequences are MNHNS and SASEGT. The CDR3 DNA reads as TGTGCCAGCAGTGAATACGGGACTAGTGGGGGAGAGACCCAGTACTTC. Translation gives CASSEYGTSGGETQYF.

The rearrangement uses TRBV7-9 and TRBJ2-4; 7 bases line up with TRBD1. Germline V gives CDR1 SEHNR, CDR2 FQNEAQ (reference sequence). With V trimmed by 3 bases and J by 4 bases, 9 bases remained unmatched. This CDR3 comprises 16 residues. The CDR3 sequence: CASSFQTTGVKNIQYF. The CDR3 coding sequence is TGTGCCAGCAGCTTCCAAACCACAGGGGTGAAAAACATTCAGTACTTC.

The V and J genes are TRBV5-1 and TRBJ1-2; no clear D. Germline lookup yields CDR1 SGHRS and CDR2 YFSETQ. This CDR3 contains 13 residues. V was pared by 1 base and J by 7 bases, with 11 bases between. The CDR3 coding sequence is TGCGCCAGCAGCTTGAACTTAATGGGTGGCTACACCTTC. Residues: CASSLNLMGGYTF.

DNA for the CDR3: TGCGCCAGCAGTTCCGAGACTAGCGGGAGGTTAACAGATACGCAGTATTTT. This sequence encodes CASSSETSGRLTDTQYF. The chain employs TRBV10-1 and TRBJ2-3; 13 positions match TRBD2. Germline V gene sequence: CDR1 WNHNN, CDR2 SYGVQD (reference sequence). The CDR3 is made up of 17 amino acids. The ends lost 5 bases at V and 3 bases at J; junction bases unmatched: 8.

The V gene is TRBV4-2, the J gene TRBJ2-3; D call uncertain. V was clipped by 0 bases and J by 4 bases, with 14 bases between them. Germline V gene lookup returns CDR1 LGHNA and CDR2 YNFKEQ. This CDR3 has 16 amino acids. CDR3 sequence reads: CASSQETIRSPDTQYF. The CDR3 DNA follows: TGTGCCAGCAGCCAAGAAACCATCAGGAGCCCAGATACGCAGTATTTT.

V is TRBV5-5 and J is TRBJ1-2; D might be TRBD1 (6 bases). The CDR3 sequence is 14 residues long. The germline V gene has CDR1 SGHKS and CDR2 YYEKEE (reference sequence). Trimming left V 5 bases short and J 3 bases short, with 14 bases between. The CDR3 region is CASRLGGGDYGYTF. The CDR3 nucleotides are TGTGCCAGCAGGTTAGGCGGGGGCGACTATGGCTACACCTTC. Drawing the rest from reference TRBV5-5 and TRBJ1-2, the complete variable domain is DAGVTQSPTHLIKTRGQQVTLRCSPISGHKSVSWYQQVLGQGPQFIFQYYEKEERGRGNFPDRFSARQFPNYSSELNVNALLLGDSALYLCASRLGGGDYGYTFGSGTRLTVV.

The rearrangement uses TRBV19 and TRBJ1-1, with a tentative D call TRBD1 (6 bases). The CDR3 spans 12 residues. With 4 bases removed from V and 8 bases from J, the gap between germline ends came to 11 bases. Germline V gives CDR1 LNHDA, CDR2 SQIVND (reference sequence). CDR3 DNA: TGTGCCAGTAGTAATCGACAGGAAGAAGCTTTCTTT. This codes for CASSNRQEEAFF.

The table lists this clone with a few counts. The genes are TRBV7-2 and TRBJ2-4; 7 bases fit TRBD2. Germline V gene sequence: CDR1 SGHTA, CDR2 FQGNSA. The CDR3 runs to 13 residues. The ends lost 0 bases at V and 8 bases at J; junction bases unmatched: 1. Written as DNA, the CDR3 is TGTGCCAGCAGCTTAGCCCGGGGGGACATTCAGTACTTC. Amino acids: CASSLARGDIQYF.

The chain recombines TRBV15 with TRBJ2-1, with 7 bases fitting TRBD2. The CDR3 runs 16 residues. Trimming removed 3 bases from V and 3 bases from J; junction bases left unmatched: 8. The V gene's germline CDR1 is LNHNV and CDR2 YYDKDF (reference sequence). Here the CDR3 reads CATSSRGLADYNEQFF. The CDR3 DNA is TGTGCCACCAGCAGCCGCGGGCTAGCGGACTACAATGAGCAGTTCTTC.

This clone was detected only a few times. The chain recombines TRBV30 with TRBJ2-4, with D possibly TRBD2 on 7 matching bases. V was trimmed by 1 base and J by 0 bases, leaving 13 bases between them. The CDR3 consists of 16 residues. Germline CDR1 and CDR2: GTSNPN and SVGIG (reference sequence). This CDR3 reads CAWSDGEGGAKNIQYF. CDR3 in DNA: TGTGCCTGGAGTGATGGGGAGGGGGGAGCCAAAAACATTCAGTACTTC.

This rearrangement joins TRBV10-3 to TRBJ2-1; D assignment may be TRBD1 or TRBD2 (6 bases each). V gave up 4 bases and J gave up 6 bases, with 13 bases separating them. CDR1 and CDR2 (germline): ENHRY, SYGVKD. CDR3 length equals 14 residues. CDR3 sequence reads: CAISGTPGANEQFF. The CDR3 region has the DNA TGTGCCATCAGTGGAACCCCGGGGGCCAATGAGCAGTTCTTC.

The chain links TRBV10-1 to TRBJ2-2; 7 bases match TRBD1. CDR3 size: 13 residues. Germline-derived CDR1 and CDR2 are WNHNN and SYGVQD (reference sequence). V gave up 5 bases and J gave up 7 bases; unmatched junction bases: 4. This CDR3 is CASSQGEIGELFF. CDR3 sequence (DNA): TGCGCCAGCAGTCAGGGGGAAATCGGGGAGCTGTTTTTT.

J is TRBJ2-7 and V is TRBV20-1, with D hard to call. This CDR3 comprises 11 residues. The ends were cut back, 3 bases at V and 6 bases at J, with 9 bases in the middle. Germline V gives CDR1 DFQATT, CDR2 SNEGSKA (reference sequence). Here the CDR3 DNA reads TGCAGTGCTAGTCCAACTGGCGAGCAGTACTTC. It codes for CSASPTGEQYF.

V is TRBV14 and J is TRBJ2-1; the match to TRBD2 covers 7 bases. Germline CDR1 and CDR2: SGHDN and FVKESK. The CDR3 totals 15 residues. V gave up 4 bases and J gave up 4 bases; unmatched junction bases: 7. The CDR3 nucleotides read TGTGCCAGCAGCCTTAGGACTAGTGTATACAATGAGCAGTTCTTC. Encoded protein: CASSLRTSVYNEQFF.